This T cell receptor beta chain was found in a study of T cell responses to AZD1222 COVID-19 vaccine. The V gene lost 6 bases and the J gene lost 1 base, with 8 bases spanning the gap. The CDR3 is made up of 13 amino acids. Generated by immunoSEQ multiplex PCR, the TCRdb table keeps only in-frame clones and is missing some. This table has about 120,000 clones, around 85% appearing once. J is TRBJ2-3 and V is TRBV12-3 or TRBV12-4, with D possibly matching TRBD2 (5 bases). The specimen comprised peripheral blood, sampled on day 0 of AZD1222 vaccination. The clonotype originates from an adult in good health. The CDR3 protein is CASSRAGTDTQYF. Written as DNA, the CDR3 is TGTGCCAGCAGCCGAGCGGGCACAGATACGCAGTATTTT.